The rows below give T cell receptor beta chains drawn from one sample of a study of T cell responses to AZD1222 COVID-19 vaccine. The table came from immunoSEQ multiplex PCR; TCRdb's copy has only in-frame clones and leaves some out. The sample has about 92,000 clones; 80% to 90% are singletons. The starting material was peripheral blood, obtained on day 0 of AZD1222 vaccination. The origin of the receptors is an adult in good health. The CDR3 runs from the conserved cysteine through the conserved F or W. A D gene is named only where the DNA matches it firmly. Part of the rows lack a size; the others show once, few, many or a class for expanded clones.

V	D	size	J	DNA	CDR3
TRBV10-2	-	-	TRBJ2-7	TGCGCCAGCAGTAATTTCTACGAGCAGTACTTC	CASSNFYEQYF
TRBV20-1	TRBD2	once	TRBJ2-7	TGCAGTGCTAGTCCATCGGGACTAGACTACGAGCAGTACTTC	CSASPSGLDYEQYF
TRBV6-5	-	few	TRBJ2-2	TGTGCCAGCAGAGGGCAGGGGGGTTACGGGGAGCTGTTTTTT	CASRGQGGYGELFF
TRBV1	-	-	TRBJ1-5	TGCACCAGCAGCCAGAATCAGCCCCAGCATTTT	CTSSQNQPQHF
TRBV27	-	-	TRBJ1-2	TGTGCCAGTTCGGACCGCCGAGCCTATGGCTACACCTTC	CASSDRRAYGYTF
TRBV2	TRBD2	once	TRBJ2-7	TGTGCCAGCAGTGAAAGGAAAGCGGGAGGCCCTCCCCACGAGCAGTACTTC	CASSERKAGGPPHEQYF
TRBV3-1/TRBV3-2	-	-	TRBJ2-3	TGTGCCAGCAGCCCCCTTGGGAGAGGGGGTACGCAGTATTTT	CASSPLGRGGTQYF
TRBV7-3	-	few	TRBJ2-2	TGTGCCAGCAGCGAAGGATCTATCGGGGAGCTGTTTTTT	CASSEGSIGELFF
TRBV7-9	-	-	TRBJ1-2	TGTGCCAGCAGCTCGGACAGATTAGTATGGGGCTACACCTTC	CASSSDRLVWGYTF
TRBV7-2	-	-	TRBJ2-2	TGTGCCAGCAGCTTAGGGACCCACACCGGGGAGCTGTTTTTT	CASSLGTHTGELFF
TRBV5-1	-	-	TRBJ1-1	TGCGCCAGCAGCTTTCAGGGCAGGAACACTGAAGCTTTCTTT	CASSFQGRNTEAFF
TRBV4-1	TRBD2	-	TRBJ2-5	TGCGCCAGCAGCCAAGAACCTGGGACTAGCGGTGGGTTTGGGACCCAGTACTTC	CASSQEPGTSGGFGTQYF
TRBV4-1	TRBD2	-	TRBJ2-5	TGCGCCAGCAGCCAAAGACAGGGACTAGCGGGAGCAGAGACCCAGTACTTC	CASSQRQGLAGAETQYF
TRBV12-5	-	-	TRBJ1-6	TGTGCTAGTGGTAAGGTGCTGAATTCACCCCTCCACTTT	CASGKVLNSPLHF
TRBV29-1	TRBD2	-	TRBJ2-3	TGCAGCGTTGAGATTAGCGGGAGGACAGATACGCAGTATTTT	CSVEISGRTDTQYF
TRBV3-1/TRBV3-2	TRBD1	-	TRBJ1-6	TGTGCCAGCAGCCCAACCTGGGACGGACAGGGCGGTTCACCCCTCCACTTT	CASSPTWDGQGGSPLHF
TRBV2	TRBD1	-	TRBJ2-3	TGTGCCAGCAGTGTAACAGGGGGCACAGATACGCAGTATTTT	CASSVTGGTDTQYF
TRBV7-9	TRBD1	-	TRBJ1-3	TGTGCCAGCAGCCGGACAGGGGGCAGAAACACCATATATTTT	CASSRTGGRNTIYF
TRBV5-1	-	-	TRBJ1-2	TGCGCCAGCAGCTTGGGCTACTTGGGGGGCTACACCTTC	CASSLGYLGGYTF
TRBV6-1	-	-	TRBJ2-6	TGTGCCAGCAGTGAAGGTCGGGGCTCTGGGGCCAACGTCCTGACTTTC	CASSEGRGSGANVLTF
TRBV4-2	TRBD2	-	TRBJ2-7	TGTGCCAGCAGCAGCGGACTAGCGGGCTCCTACGAGCAGTACTTC	CASSSGLAGSYEQYF
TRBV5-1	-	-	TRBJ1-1	TGCGCCAGCAGCGAGGGACTGAGGGGGGCTTTCTTT	CASSEGLRGAFF
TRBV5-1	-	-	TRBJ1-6	TGCGCCAGCAGCTTGGAGGAGGGGAGGGGTTCACCCCTCCACTTT	CASSLEEGRGSPLHF
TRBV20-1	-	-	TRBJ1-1	TGCAGTGCTAGTAGAGAGCCGAACACTGAAGCTTTCTTT	CSASREPNTEAFF
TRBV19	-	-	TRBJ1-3	TGTGCCAGTACCCCCGTCCGGAGCTCTGGAAACACCATATATTTT	CASTPVRSSGNTIYF
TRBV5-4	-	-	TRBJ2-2	TGTGCCAGCAGCCCCGACAGCGCGAACACCGGGGAGCTGTTTTTT	CASSPDSANTGELFF
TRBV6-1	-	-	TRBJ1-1	TGTGCCAGCAGTGATCCCGGGACCTTGGGGAACACTGAAGCTTTCTTT	CASSDPGTLGNTEAFF
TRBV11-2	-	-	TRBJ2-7	TGTGCCAGCAGCTTATCGGACAGCTCCTACGAGCAGTACTTC	CASSLSDSSYEQYF
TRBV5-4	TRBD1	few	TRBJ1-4	TGTGCCTATTCGGGACCAGACAGGGTCCCCCGAGGGGAAAAACTGTTTTTT	CAYSGPDRVPRGEKLFF
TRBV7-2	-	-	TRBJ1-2	TGTGCCAGCAGCTTACTGGATGCGCGACAGTCGAATTATGGCTACACCTTC	CASSLLDARQSNYGYTF
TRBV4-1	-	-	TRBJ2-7	TGCGCCAGCAGCCAAGATAGTGGTACAGCCTACGAGCAGTACTTC	CASSQDSGTAYEQYF
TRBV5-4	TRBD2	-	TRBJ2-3	TGTGCCAGCAGCTTGAGCGGGGAAAATACGCAGTATTTT	CASSLSGENTQYF
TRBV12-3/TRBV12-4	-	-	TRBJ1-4	TGTGCCAGCAGTCAGGAAGCGGAAAAACTGTTTTTT	CASSQEAEKLFF
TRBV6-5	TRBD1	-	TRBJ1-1	TGTGCCAGCACCGTTGACAGGGGCAACACTGAAGCTTTCTTT	CASTVDRGNTEAFF
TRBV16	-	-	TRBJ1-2	TGTGCCAGCAGCCATATGGAGGGAGGAAACTATGGCTACACCTTC	CASSHMEGGNYGYTF
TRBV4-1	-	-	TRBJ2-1	TGCGCCAGCAGCCAAGAATTGGGGGGCCCGTCGGACAATGAGCAGTTCTTC	CASSQELGGPSDNEQFF
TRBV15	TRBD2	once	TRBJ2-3	TGTGCCACCAGCAGGGAGCGGGGGGGCACAGATACGCAGTATTTT	CATSRERGGTDTQYF
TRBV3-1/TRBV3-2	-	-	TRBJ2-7	TGTGCCAGCAGCCGAAACTACGAGCAGTACTTC	CASSRNYEQYF
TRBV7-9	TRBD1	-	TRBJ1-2	TGTGCCAGCAGCTTATGGGACAGGGAGGATGGCTACACCTTC	CASSLWDREDGYTF
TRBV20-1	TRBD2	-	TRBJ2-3	TGCAGTGCTAGTTTGGCTAGCGGGCGATGGGGCACAGATACGCAGTATTTT	CSASLASGRWGTDTQYF
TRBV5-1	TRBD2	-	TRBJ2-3	TGCGCCAGCAGCTCAACGAGATCCGGGGGGAGTGGAGATACGCAGTATTTT	CASSSTRSGGSGDTQYF
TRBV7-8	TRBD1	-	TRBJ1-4	TGTGCCAGCAGCTTAAGGACAGGGACTAATGAAAAACTGTTTTTT	CASSLRTGTNEKLFF